These 8 T cell receptor beta chains were sequenced from one sample in a study of regulatory T cells in long-lasting Graves disease listed by TCRdb under 2021. The method was multiplex PCR. The sequencer was an Illumina HiSeq 4000. TCR beta libraries were built with iRepertoire HTBI primers and Arm-PCR amplification of CDR3 regions. TCRdb trimmed the raw reads at Q25, called clones with MiXCR and kept productive beta chains. CDR3 protein sequences are deduplicated, and each keeps its most common genes and DNA. The sample table shows about 200,000 distinct CDR3 sequences, and approximately 18% are seen once. 12% of the sample comes from the top ten. In light of the paper, this sample's time point label describes: newly diagnosed GD, antithyroid drugs for less than 3 months. For both TCR sequencing and RNA sequencing, RNA was extracted from PBMCs using TRIzol. This sample also appeared in a second study, on T cells in Graves' hyperthyroidism and ophthalmopathy.

The sequencing here drew on peripheral blood mononuclear cells (PBMCs), taken at new diagnosis, from a patient treated with antithyroid drugs. The source is a woman aged 25 to 39 with Graves disease. Donor details come from another sample of the same person, matched by shared clones.

In its sample, this clonotype was seen many times. This sequence joins TRBV28 and TRBJ2-6, with unresolved D. CDR1 MDHEN and CDR2 SYDVKM come from the germline V gene. The CDR3 runs 14 residues. Trimming pared 2 bases from V and 4 bases from J, leaving 6 bases between. CDR3 sequence reads: CASSLRPGANVLTF. The CDR3 DNA sequence: TGTGCCAGCAGTTTAAGACCCGGGGCCAACGTCCTGACTTTC.

Many counts were recorded for this clonotype. This sequence joins TRBV12-3 or TRBV12-4 and TRBJ1-1, with D possibly being TRBD1 (6 bases). The CDR3 sequence is 15 residues long. Deletions cut 4 bases from V and 2 bases from J, with 14 bases between. In DNA form, the CDR3 reads TGTGCCAGCAGTTGGGACGACAGGTCAAACACTGAAGCTTTCTTT. This sequence encodes CASSWDDRSNTEAFF.

In this sample, this clonotype turned up many times. This chain's CDR3 is CASSVGQGNEKLFF. CDR3 coding DNA: TGTGCCAGCAGTGTTGGACAGGGGAATGAAAAACTGTTTTTT. The genes are TRBV6-1 and TRBJ1-4; 9 bases match TRBD1. The V gene's germline CDR1 is MNHNS and CDR2 SASEGT. V shed 4 bases and J 5 bases; nucleotides not matched to a gene: 2. CDR3 length: 14 amino acids.

The table lists this clonotype with many counts. The chain recombines TRBV6-2 or TRBV6-3 with TRBJ2-2; the D call may be TRBD1 or TRBD2 (5 bases each). This CDR3 spans 15 amino acids. Trimming took off 7 bases at V and 2 bases at J, with 14 bases between the two ends. Germline CDR1 and CDR2: MNHEY and SVGEGT. In nucleotides, the CDR3 is TGTGCCAGCAAGGACGGTCGGGGCAACACCGGGGAGCTGTTTTTT. It codes for CASKDGRGNTGELFF.

Many counts were recorded for this clonotype. The rearrangement joins TRBV28 to TRBJ1-4, with 10 bases fitting TRBD1. The CDR3 loop spans 15 amino acids. The V gene end was trimmed by 4 bases and the J gene end by 8 bases; junction bases not matched to a gene: 7. Germline CDR1 is MDHEN and CDR2 is SYDVKM. CDR3 DNA sequence: TGTGCCAGCAGTTCGGGAGGGACAGGGGAGGAAAAACTGTTTTTT. Its translation: CASSSGGTGEEKLFF.

Note on this clonotype: A read error may be the cause here, since a much bigger clone is one base away. This chain uses TRBV6-5 with TRBJ2-7; TRBD1 agrees at 9 bases. Germline values: CDR1 MNHEY, CDR2 SVGAGI. The CDR3 extends over 15 amino acids. CDR3 in DNA: TGTGCCATCAGTTACCGGGACAGGGACCCCTACGAGCAGTACTTC. It codes for CAISYRDRDPYEQYF.

This clonotype has ten or more counts. V and J are TRBV28 and TRBJ2-1; tentative D call: TRBD1 (6 bases). Between the trimmed V and J ends, which lost 8 bases and 0 bases, there was a span of 14 bases. Germline V lookup: CDR1 MDHEN, CDR2 SYDVKM. The CDR3 runs 15 residues. The CDR3 is CASARGSSSYNEQFF. The DNA for the CDR3 is TGTGCCAGCGCGAGGGGGAGTAGCTCCTACAATGAGCAGTTCTTC.

In its sample, this clonotype was seen a few times. This may be a read error: a much more frequent sequence differs by one nucleotide. The chain employs TRBV29-1 and TRBJ1-1; a weak D match, TRBD1 (5 bases). CDR1 SQVTM and CDR2 ANQGSEA come from the germline V gene. The CDR3 is 12 amino acids. V was pared by 6 bases and J by 4 bases, with 12 bases between. The CDR3: CSVFWGGTEAFF. As DNA, the CDR3 is TGCAGCGTATTTTGGGGCGGCACTGAAGCTTTCTTT. Full variable domain (missing parts from reference TRBV29-1 and TRBJ1-1): SAVISQKPSRDICQRGTSLTIQCQVDSQVTMMFWYRQQPGQSLTLIATANQGSEATYESGFVIDKFPISRPNLTFSTLTVSNMSPEDSSIYLCSVFWGGTEAFFGQGTRLTVV.